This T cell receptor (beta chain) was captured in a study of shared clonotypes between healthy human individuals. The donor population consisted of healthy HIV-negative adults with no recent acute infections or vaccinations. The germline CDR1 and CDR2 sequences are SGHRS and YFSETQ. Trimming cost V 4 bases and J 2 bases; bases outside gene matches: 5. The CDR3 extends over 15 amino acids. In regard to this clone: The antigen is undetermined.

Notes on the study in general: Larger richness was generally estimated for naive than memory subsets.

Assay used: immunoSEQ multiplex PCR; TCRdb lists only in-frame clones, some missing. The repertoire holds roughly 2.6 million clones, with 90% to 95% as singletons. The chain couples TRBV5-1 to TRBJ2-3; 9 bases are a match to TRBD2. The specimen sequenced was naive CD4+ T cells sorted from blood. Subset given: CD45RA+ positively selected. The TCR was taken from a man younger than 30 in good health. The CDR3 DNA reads TGCGCCAGCAGCACGACTAGCGGTTTCACAGATACGCAGTATTTT. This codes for CASSTTSGFTDTQYF.